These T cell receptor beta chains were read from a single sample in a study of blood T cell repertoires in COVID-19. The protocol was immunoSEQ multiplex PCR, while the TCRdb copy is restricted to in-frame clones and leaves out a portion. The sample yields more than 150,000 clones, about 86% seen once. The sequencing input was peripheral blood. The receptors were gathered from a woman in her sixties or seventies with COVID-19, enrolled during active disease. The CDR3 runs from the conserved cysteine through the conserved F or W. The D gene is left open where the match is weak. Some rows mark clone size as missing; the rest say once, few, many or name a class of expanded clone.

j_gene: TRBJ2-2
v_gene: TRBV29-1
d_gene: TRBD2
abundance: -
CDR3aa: CSAGGLLNTGELFF
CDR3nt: TGCAGCGCGGGGGGACTCCTGAACACCGGGGAGCTGTTTTTT

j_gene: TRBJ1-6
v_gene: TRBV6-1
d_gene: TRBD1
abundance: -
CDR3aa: CASSERQGENSPLHF
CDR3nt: TGTGCCAGCAGTGAAAGACAGGGGGAAAATTCACCCCTCCACTTT

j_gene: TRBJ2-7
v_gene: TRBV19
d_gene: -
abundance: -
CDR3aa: CASSNRDTTYEQYF
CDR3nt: TGTGCCAGTAGCAACCGGGACACAACCTACGAGCAGTACTTC

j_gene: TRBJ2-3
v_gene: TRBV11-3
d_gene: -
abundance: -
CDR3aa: CASSLAGGSGAIDTQYF
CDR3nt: TGTGCCAGCAGCTTAGCAGGCGGGTCGGGAGCTATAGATACGCAGTATTTT

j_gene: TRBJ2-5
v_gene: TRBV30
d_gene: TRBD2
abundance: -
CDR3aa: CAWTPGLAGGETQYF
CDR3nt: TGTGCCTGGACCCCCGGACTAGCGGGAGGGGAGACCCAGTACTTC

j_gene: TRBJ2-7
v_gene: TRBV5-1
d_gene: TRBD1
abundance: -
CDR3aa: CASGASGTGWNEQYF
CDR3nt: TGCGCCAGCGGGGCATCCGGGACAGGGTGGAACGAGCAGTACTTC

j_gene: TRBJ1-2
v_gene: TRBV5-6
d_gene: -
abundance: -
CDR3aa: CASSFAGVSGYTF
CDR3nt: TGTGCCAGCAGCTTTGCAGGGGTGTCTGGCTACACCTTC

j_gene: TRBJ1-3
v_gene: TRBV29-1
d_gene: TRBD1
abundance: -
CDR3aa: CSVRDRGAGNTIYF
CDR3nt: TGCAGCGTGAGAGACAGGGGAGCTGGAAACACCATATATTTT

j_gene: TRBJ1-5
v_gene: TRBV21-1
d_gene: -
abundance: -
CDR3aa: CASSKGLKSLYQPQHF
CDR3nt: TGTGCCAGCAGCAAAGGACTGAAGTCCCTCTATCAGCCCCAGCATTTT

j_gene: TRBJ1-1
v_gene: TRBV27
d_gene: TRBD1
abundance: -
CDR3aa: CASSLSAGQYEAFF
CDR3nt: TGTGCCAGCAGTTTATCGGCGGGACAGTATGAAGCTTTCTTT

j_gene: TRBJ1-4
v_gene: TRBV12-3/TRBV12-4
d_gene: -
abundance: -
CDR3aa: CASSTGRKLFF
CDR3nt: TGTGCCAGCAGCACAGGACGAAAACTGTTTTTT

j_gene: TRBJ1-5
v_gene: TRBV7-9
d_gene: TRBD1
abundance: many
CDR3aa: CASSLEGGGQPQHF
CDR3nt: TGTGCCAGCAGCTTAGAAGGGGGCGGTCAGCCCCAGCATTTT

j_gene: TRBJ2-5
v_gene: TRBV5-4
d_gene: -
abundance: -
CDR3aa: CASSLDLGKETQYF
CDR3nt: TGTGCCAGCAGCTTGGATTTGGGCAAAGAGACCCAGTACTTC

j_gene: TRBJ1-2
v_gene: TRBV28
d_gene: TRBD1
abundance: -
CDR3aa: CASSLLGGGYTF
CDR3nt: TGTGCCAGCAGTTTATTAGGGGGCGGCTACACCTTC

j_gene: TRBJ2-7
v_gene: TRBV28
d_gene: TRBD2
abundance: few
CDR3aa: CASSYLAGVQGYEQYF
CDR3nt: TGTGCCAGCAGTTACCTAGCGGGAGTACAAGGCTACGAGCAGTACTTC

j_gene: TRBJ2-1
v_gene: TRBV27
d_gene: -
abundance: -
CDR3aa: CASSFKTIPYDEQFF
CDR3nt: TGTGCCAGCAGCTTCAAGACTATACCGTACGATGAGCAGTTCTTC

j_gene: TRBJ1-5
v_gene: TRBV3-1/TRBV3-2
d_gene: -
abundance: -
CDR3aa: CASSPRDFNQPQHF
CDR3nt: TGTGCCAGCAGCCCCAGGGACTTCAATCAGCCCCAGCATTTT

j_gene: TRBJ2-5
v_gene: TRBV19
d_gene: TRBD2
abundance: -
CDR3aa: CASSTLGGSGGETQYF
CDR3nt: TGTGCCAGTAGCACGCTTGGAGGGAGCGGGGGAGAGACCCAGTACTTC

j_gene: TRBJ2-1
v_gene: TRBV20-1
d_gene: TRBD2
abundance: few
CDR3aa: CSASVSGGVRGEQFF
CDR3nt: TGCAGTGCTAGTGTTAGCGGGGGGGTCCGTGGTGAGCAGTTCTTC

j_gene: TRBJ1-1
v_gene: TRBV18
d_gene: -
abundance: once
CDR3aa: CASSPAGGDTEAFF
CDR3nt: TGTGCCAGCTCACCAGCAGGAGGGGACACTGAAGCTTTCTTT

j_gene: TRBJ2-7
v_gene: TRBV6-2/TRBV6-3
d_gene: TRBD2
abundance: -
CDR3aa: CASSYPGLAGAYEQYF
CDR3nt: TGTGCCAGCAGTTACCCGGGACTAGCGGGCGCCTACGAGCAGTACTTC

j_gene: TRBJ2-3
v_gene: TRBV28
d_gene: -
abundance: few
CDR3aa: CASSLGGTDTQYF
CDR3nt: TGTGCCAGCAGCCTAGGAGGCACAGATACGCAGTATTTT

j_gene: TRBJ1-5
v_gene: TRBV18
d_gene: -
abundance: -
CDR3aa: CASSPGEGQPQHF
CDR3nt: TGTGCCAGCTCACCAGGGGAGGGTCAGCCCCAGCATTTT

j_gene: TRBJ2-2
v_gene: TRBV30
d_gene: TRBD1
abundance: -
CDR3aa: CARLTGTANTGELFF
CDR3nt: TGTGCCCGACTTACCGGGACAGCGAACACCGGGGAGCTGTTTTTT

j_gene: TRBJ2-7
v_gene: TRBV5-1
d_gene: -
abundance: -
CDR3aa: CASKAEGYEQYF
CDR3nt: TGCGCCAGCAAGGCGGAAGGCTACGAGCAGTACTTC

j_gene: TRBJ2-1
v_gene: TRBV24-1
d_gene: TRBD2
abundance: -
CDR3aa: CATSGPQGVAGALRSNEQFF
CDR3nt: TGTGCCACCAGTGGCCCACAAGGGGTAGCGGGAGCTCTACGGAGCAATGAGCAGTTCTTC

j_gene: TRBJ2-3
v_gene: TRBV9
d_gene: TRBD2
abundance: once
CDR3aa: CASSVGTSGRGDTQYF
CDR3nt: TGTGCCAGCAGCGTAGGGACTAGCGGGAGAGGGGATACGCAGTATTTT

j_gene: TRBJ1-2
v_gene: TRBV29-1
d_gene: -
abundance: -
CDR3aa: CSVESQGAKNGYTF
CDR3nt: TGCAGCGTTGAATCACAGGGAGCAAAAAATGGCTACACCTTC

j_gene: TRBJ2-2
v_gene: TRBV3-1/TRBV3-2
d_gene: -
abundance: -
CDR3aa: CASSQGGNTGELFF
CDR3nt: TGTGCCAGCAGCCAAGGGGGCAACACCGGGGAGCTGTTTTTT

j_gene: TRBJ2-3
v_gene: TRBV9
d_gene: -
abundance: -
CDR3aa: CASSVFTDTQYF
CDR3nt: TGTGCCAGCAGCGTCTTCACAGATACGCAGTATTTT

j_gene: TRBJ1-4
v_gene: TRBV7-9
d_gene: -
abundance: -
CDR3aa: CASTPGFNEKLFF
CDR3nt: TGTGCCAGCACCCCCGGGTTCAACGAAAAACTGTTTTTT

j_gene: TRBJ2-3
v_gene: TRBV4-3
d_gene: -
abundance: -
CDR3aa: CASSQDQNTDTQYF
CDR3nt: TGCGCCAGCAGCCAAGACCAGAACACAGATACGCAGTATTTT

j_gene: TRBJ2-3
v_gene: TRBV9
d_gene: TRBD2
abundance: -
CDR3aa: CASSVGLAESTDTQYF
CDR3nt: TGTGCCAGCAGCGTAGGTCTAGCGGAAAGCACAGATACGCAGTATTTT

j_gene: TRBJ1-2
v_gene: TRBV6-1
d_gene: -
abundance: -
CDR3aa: CASSEARTSYGYTF
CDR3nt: TGTGCCAGCAGTGAAGCGCGTACTAGCTATGGCTACACCTTC

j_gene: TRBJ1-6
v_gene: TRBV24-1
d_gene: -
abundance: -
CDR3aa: CATSDGNNSPLHF
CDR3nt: TGTGCCACCAGTGACGGTAATAATTCACCCCTCCACTTT

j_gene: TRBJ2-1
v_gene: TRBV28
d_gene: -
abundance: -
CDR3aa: CASSTLGNEQFF
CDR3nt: TGTGCCAGCAGCACACTAGGAAATGAGCAGTTCTTC

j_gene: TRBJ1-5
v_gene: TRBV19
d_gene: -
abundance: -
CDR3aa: CASSIVGARGEYSNQPQHF
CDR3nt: TGTGCCAGTAGTATAGTTGGGGCCCGGGGGGAATATAGCAATCAGCCCCAGCATTTT

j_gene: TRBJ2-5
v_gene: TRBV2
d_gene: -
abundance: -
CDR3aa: CASSERRSGETQYF
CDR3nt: TGTGCCAGCAGTGAAAGGCGGTCTGGAGAGACCCAGTACTTC

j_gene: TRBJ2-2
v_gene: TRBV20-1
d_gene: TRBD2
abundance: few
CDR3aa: CSASGLAATNTGELFF
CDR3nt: TGCAGTGCTAGTGGTCTAGCGGCCACGAACACCGGGGAGCTGTTTTTT

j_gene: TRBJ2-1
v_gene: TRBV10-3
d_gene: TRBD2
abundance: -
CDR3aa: CATQRTSGSSYNEQFF
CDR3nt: TGTGCCACCCAAAGGACTAGCGGGAGCTCCTACAATGAGCAGTTCTTC

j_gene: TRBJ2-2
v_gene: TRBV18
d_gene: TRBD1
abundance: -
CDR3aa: CASSPTGLHTGELFF
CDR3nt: TGTGCCAGCTCGCCGACAGGGCTACACACCGGGGAGCTGTTTTTT

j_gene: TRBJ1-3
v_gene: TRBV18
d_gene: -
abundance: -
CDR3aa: CASSGGPGSGNTIYF
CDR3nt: TGTGCCAGCTCAGGAGGGCCGGGCTCTGGAAACACCATATATTTT

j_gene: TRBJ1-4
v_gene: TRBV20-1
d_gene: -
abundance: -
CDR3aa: CSASGSMREKLFF
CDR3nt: TGCAGTGCTAGTGGGAGCATGAGAGAAAAACTGTTTTTT

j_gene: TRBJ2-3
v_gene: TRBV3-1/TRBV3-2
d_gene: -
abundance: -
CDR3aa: CASSQDQGSDTQYF
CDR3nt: TGTGCCAGCAGCCAAGATCAGGGATCAGATACGCAGTATTTT

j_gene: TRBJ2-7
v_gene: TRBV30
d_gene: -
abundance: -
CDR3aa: CAWSIGRSYEQYF
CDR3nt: TGTGCCTGGAGTATTGGCAGATCCTACGAGCAGTACTTC

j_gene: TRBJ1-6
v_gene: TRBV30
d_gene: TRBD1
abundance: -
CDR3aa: CAWSPMDRGNSPLHF
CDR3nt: TGTGCCTGGAGCCCCATGGACAGGGGTAATTCACCCCTCCACTTT

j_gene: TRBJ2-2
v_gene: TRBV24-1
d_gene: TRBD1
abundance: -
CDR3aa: CATSDSGTGRTGELFF
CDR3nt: TGTGCCACCAGTGATTCCGGGACAGGACGCACCGGGGAGCTGTTTTTT

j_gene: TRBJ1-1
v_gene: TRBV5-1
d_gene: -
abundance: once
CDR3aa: CASSSPGHLLNTEAFF
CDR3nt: TGCGCCAGCAGCTCCCCGGGACACCTCCTGAACACTGAAGCTTTCTTT

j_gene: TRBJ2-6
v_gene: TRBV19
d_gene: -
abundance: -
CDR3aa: CASSRGLSGANVLTF
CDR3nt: TGTGCCAGTAGTCGAGGACTCTCTGGGGCCAACGTCCTGACTTTC

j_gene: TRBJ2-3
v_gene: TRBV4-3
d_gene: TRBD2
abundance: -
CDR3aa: CASSQEGLAGVGSTDTQYF
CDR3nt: TGCGCCAGCAGCCAAGAGGGACTAGCGGGAGTGGGCTCCACAGATACGCAGTATTTT

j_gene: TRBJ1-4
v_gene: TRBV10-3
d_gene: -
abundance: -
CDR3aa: CAISEDTTNEKLFF
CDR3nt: TGTGCCATCAGTGAAGACACGACTAATGAAAAACTGTTTTTT

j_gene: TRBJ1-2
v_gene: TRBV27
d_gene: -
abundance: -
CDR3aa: CASSVRREEGYTF
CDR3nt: TGTGCCAGCAGTGTCCGGCGGGAGGAAGGCTACACCTTC

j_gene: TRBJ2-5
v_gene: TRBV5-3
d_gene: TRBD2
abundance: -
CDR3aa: CARSLGLAGGQETQYF
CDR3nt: TGTGCCAGAAGCTTGGGGCTAGCGGGAGGTCAAGAGACCCAGTACTTC

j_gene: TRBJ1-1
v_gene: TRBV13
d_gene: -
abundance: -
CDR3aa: CASSLGLPEGDTEAFF
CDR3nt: TGTGCCAGCAGCTTAGGACTCCCAGAGGGGGACACTGAAGCTTTCTTT

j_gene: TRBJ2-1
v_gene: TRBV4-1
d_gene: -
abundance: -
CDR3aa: CASSQAPVGGRMGNEQFF
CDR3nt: TGCGCCAGCAGCCAAGCGCCAGTCGGCGGCAGAATGGGCAATGAGCAGTTCTTC

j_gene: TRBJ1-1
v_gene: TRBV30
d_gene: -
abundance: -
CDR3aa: CAWSPDSYTEAFF
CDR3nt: TGTGCCTGGAGTCCTGACAGTTACACTGAAGCTTTCTTT

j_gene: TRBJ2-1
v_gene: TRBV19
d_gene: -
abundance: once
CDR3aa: CASSWGHRESHNEQFF
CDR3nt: TGTGCCAGCAGTTGGGGGCACAGGGAGTCACACAATGAGCAGTTCTTC

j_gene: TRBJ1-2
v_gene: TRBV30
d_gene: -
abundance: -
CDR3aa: CAWAHYGYTF
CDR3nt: TGTGCCTGGGCTCACTATGGCTACACCTTC

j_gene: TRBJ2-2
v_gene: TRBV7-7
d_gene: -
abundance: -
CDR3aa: CASSRTAGTGELFF
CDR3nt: TGTGCTAGCAGCCGTACAGCGGGCACCGGGGAGCTGTTTTTT

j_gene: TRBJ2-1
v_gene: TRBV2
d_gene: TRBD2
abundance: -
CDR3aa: CASSQGLADVF
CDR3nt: TGTGCCAGCAGTCAGGGACTAGCGGACGTCTTC